Below, one T cell receptor beta chain is given with its context. No antigen is known for it. No clone much larger than this one lies a single base away; base qualities are absent. The immunoSEQ Assay, a bias-controlled multiplex PCR, was used to amplify TCRbeta CDR3 regions from genomic DNA. For the original study's pipeline: The number of nucleated cells in each sample was estimated by amplification of reference gene primers within the assay. To quantify the absolute abundance of each unique TCRbeta CDR3 rearrangement, sequence reads were collapsed and filtered. For each sample, productive Simpson clonality was calculated as the square root of Simpson's diversity index across productive rearrangements. TCRdb's version of the immuneACCESS table is confined to in-frame rearrangements and falls short of the full clone set. An unresolved V gene accounts for under half of the shortfall where checked; the remainder is of unknown origin. V, J and clone size reflect that table, while D and trimming were determined from the DNA. The sample contains over 120,000 clones, more than 75% of them found a single time. The top ten clonotypes cover around 11% of the sample.

This sample is drawn from a study of blood T cell repertoires in COVID-19 (dated by TCRdb to 2018 to 2021). Looking at the study overall: Samples covering the acute and convalescent phases of COVID-19 were provided by collaborators in the United States, Italy and Spain. The material from the prospective study consisted of cDNA or gDNA derived from T cells, B-cell-depleted T cells, or PBMCs. Deeply sampled blood TCRbeta repertoires from subjects exposed to, actively infected with, or recovered from COVID-19 were included in the dataset. The repertoires were released in a freely available public database intended as a resource for research on the immune response to SARS-CoV-2. The samples were drawn from the first 160 participants of the ongoing ImmuneRACE study and from over 950 subjects provided by 6 global collaborators. A de-identified subject ID, COVID-19 status, age in years and sex were almost always included in the sample metadata. Where HLA class I and class II types were available, the types were taken from metadata supplied by the sample provider, not from assay-based typing. Points the paper makes about the study in general: The quantity of clinical and demographic metadata differed by source and by participant and was supplied without curation.

At the junction V is shortened by 2 bases and J by 4 bases, with 8 bases in between. CDR1 SGHRS and CDR2 YFSETQ were looked up in the germline V gene. The CDR3 measures 13 amino acids from cysteine to phenylalanine. The kept DNA is CDR3 alone, 39 bases in frame from the first base. Participants in the prospective study were aged about 18 to 89 years, lived in 20 to 25 United States geographic areas, and enrolled through a virtual design. In the prospective study, cohorts were assigned on the basis of participant-reported clinical history obtained from a screening survey and a study questionnaire. Recovered participants in ImmuneRACE Cohort 3 were defined by two consecutive negative NP/OP PCR tests, clearance by a healthcare professional, or resolution of symptoms. Each participant in the prospective study had whole blood, serum and a nasopharyngeal or oropharyngeal swab collected by mobile phlebotomists. Over an approximately 2-month period, participants in the prospective study had the option of providing additional blood draws and questionnaires. Blood samples from the prospective study were shipped frozen or at room temperature prior to DNA extraction.

This TCR was recovered from a man between 60 and 75 years old who had recovered from COVID-19. The V and J genes are TRBV5-1 and TRBJ2-3, with the D gene not confidently named. Input material: PBMCs or T cells enriched from blood (not recorded which). The nucleotide sequence is given as TGCGCCAGCAGCTTCCCAGGCGCAGATACGCAGTATTTT. Translated, it reads CASSFPGADTQYF.